The T cell receptor (beta chain) under discussion was sequenced for a study of control samples from healthy donors and cancer patients. The method was immunoSEQ multiplex PCR; TCRdb's version includes in-frame clones alone and lacks a portion of them. This sample has 210,000 or so clones; over 80% occur once, and the top ten carry 1.5% to 2%. The germline V and J ends were trimmed by 4 bases and 2 bases, with 15 bases remaining between them. The CDR3 spans 16 residues. The germline CDR1 and CDR2 sequences are SGHKS and YYEKEE (reference sequence). The V gene is TRBV5-5, the J gene TRBJ2-2, with D possibly called TRBD1 or TRBD2 (5 bases each). The sequence was collected from a young man in good health. The sample was blood. The CDR3 DNA sequence: TGTGCCAGCAGCCCCGGACCCCGGGACAACACCGGGGAGCTGTTTTTT. This gives the protein CASSPGPRDNTGELFF.